One and the same sample provided the 16 T cell receptor beta chains below, sequenced in a study of blood T cell repertoires in COVID-19. Method: immunoSEQ multiplex PCR; TCRdb's copy keeps in-frame clones and lacks some. The repertoire holds about 180,000 clones, with about 81% as singletons. Sequenced material: peripheral blood. All receptors derive from a woman older than 75 with COVID-19, enrolled during active disease.

The gene calls are TRBV29-1 and TRBJ2-3, with D unclear. V lost 4 bases and J 5 bases, leaving 13 bases between the germline ends. Germline CDR1 and CDR2: SQVTM and ANQGSEA. The CDR3 runs to 13 residues. CDR3 in amino acids: CSVAVSPRDTQYF. DNA for the CDR3: TGCAGCGTTGCTGTTTCCCCCAGAGATACGCAGTATTTT.

This clone showed up just a few times. The chain links TRBV5-1 to TRBJ2-1; 11 positions match TRBD2. This CDR3 region has 15 residues. CDR1 is SGHRS, CDR2 YFSETQ, per germline. Trimming removed 2 bases from V and 5 bases from J; junction bases left unmatched: 3. CDR3 bases: TGCGCCAGCAGCTTACCTAGCGGGGGGCACAATGAGCAGTTCTTC. Amino acid sequence: CASSLPSGGHNEQFF.

J is TRBJ1-1 and V is TRBV29-1; unclear D gene. V shed 6 bases and J shed 3 bases, with 5 bases lying between them. The CDR3 has 10 amino acids. Germline-derived CDR1 and CDR2 are SQVTM and ANQGSEA. The CDR3: CSVADTEAFF. Written as DNA, the CDR3 is TGCAGCGTGGCCGACACTGAAGCTTTCTTT.

The rearrangement joins TRBV3-1 (or the pseudogene TRBV3-2) to TRBJ2-1; D gene unclear. The V end was cut by 0 bases, the J end by 5 bases, with 5 bases between. The germline V gene has CDR1 LGHDT and CDR2 YNNKEL (reference sequence). The CDR3 runs to 13 residues. Written as DNA, the CDR3 is TGTGCCAGCAGCCAAGACGGTAACAATGAGCAGTTCTTC. Translating gives CASSQDGNNEQFF.

The chain links TRBV5-1 to TRBJ1-2, with 7 bases lining up with TRBD1. Trimming took 2 bases from V and 10 from J; bases not matched to a gene: 8. This CDR3 contains 13 residues. Per germline, CDR1 SGHRS and CDR2 YFSETQ. DNA of the CDR3: TGCGCCAGCAGCTTTGGTGGGGGGACAGTCTACACCTTC. Its protein product is CASSFGGGTVYTF.

The sample holds a few counts of this clone. V gene TRBV4-1 combines with J gene TRBJ2-7; 10 bases agree with TRBD2. The length of the CDR3 is 15 residues. The germline V gene encodes CDR1 MGHRA and CDR2 YSYEKL. The trim removed 6 bases at V and 9 bases at J, leaving 14 bases unmatched. The CDR3 loop is CASSPQPAGGPVQYF. The CDR3 DNA sequence: TGCGCCAGCAGTCCCCAGCCAGCGGGAGGGCCAGTGCAGTACTTC.

This chain uses TRBV6-6 with TRBJ1-2; D is perhaps TRBD1 (6 bases). The CDR3 contains 15 residues. Looked up from germline, CDR1 is MNHNY and CDR2 is SVGAGI (reference sequence). Trimming pared 1 base from V and 5 bases from J, leaving 14 bases between. CDR3 nucleotide sequence: TGTGCCAGCAGTTACTATCCAGGACAGAATTATGGCTACACCTTC. Residues: CASSYYPGQNYGYTF.

This clone was seen only once. V and J are TRBV5-4 and TRBJ1-2; 7 bases are a match to TRBD1. CDR1 SGHNT and CDR2 YYREEE come from the germline V gene (reference sequence). The CDR3 length is 14 residues. V shed 2 bases and J 3 bases; nucleotides not matched to a gene: 4. This CDR3 is CASSFRQGDYGYTF. Here the CDR3 DNA reads TGTGCCAGCAGCTTCAGGCAGGGGGACTATGGCTACACCTTC.

CDR3 sequence: CASSQVGGSNQPQHF. The CDR3 DNA follows: TGTGCCAGCAGCCAAGTAGGGGGTAGCAATCAGCCCCAGCATTTT. This chain connects TRBV3-1 (or the pseudogene TRBV3-2) to TRBJ1-5; maybe TRBD1 (6 bases). The V and J ends lost 1 base and 0 bases respectively, with 7 bases between them. The CDR3 length is 15 residues. Per germline, CDR1 LGHDT and CDR2 YNNKEL (reference sequence).

V usage is TRBV5-1 and J usage is TRBJ1-4; TRBD1 aligns across 7 bases. The CDR3 totals 16 residues. CDR1 and CDR2 from the germline V gene are SGHRS and YFSETQ. Trimming removed 5 bases from V and 5 bases from J; junction bases left unmatched: 12. CDR3 loop: CASRMTGLGLNEKLFF. CDR3 in DNA: TGCGCCAGCAGGATGACAGGGTTGGGGTTGAATGAAAAACTGTTTTTT.

The V and J genes are TRBV5-1 and TRBJ1-4; D call uncertain. Trimming removed 4 bases at V and 3 bases at J, with 13 bases between. The CDR3 has 15 residues. CDR1 SGHRS and CDR2 YFSETQ come from the germline V gene. The DNA for the CDR3 is TGCGCCAGCAGCCCGGAGTTGTGGGCTAATGAAAAACTGTTTTTT. Its translation is CASSPELWANEKLFF.

V and J are TRBV5-1 and TRBJ2-3; D gene uncertain. The CDR3 is 14 amino acids. V lost 0 bases and J 2 bases, leaving 7 bases between the germline ends. The germline CDR1 and CDR2 sequences are SGHRS and YFSETQ. CDR3 sequence: CASSLGLTTDTQYF. The CDR3 DNA sequence: TGCGCCAGCAGCTTGGGGCTTACCACAGATACGCAGTATTTT.

This clone was recorded once. J is TRBJ2-1 and V is TRBV28, with D hard to call. Germline V CDR1 and CDR2: MDHEN, SYDVKM. This CDR3 is built from 12 residues. The germline V and J ends were trimmed by 6 bases and 6 bases, with 9 bases remaining between them. The CDR3 region has the DNA TGTGCCAGCAGCACGCGTCCCAATGAGCAGTTCTTC. Translated: CASSTRPNEQFF.

The gene calls are TRBV19 and TRBJ1-2; 9 bases align to TRBD1. Trimming removed 6 bases from V and 0 bases from J; junction bases left unmatched: 11. Germline V gives CDR1 LNHDA, CDR2 SQIVND (reference sequence). The CDR3 sequence is 17 residues long. The CDR3, as DNA: TGTGCCAGTAGGGGCCTGGACAGGGGAAGAGCTAACTATGGCTACACCTTC. This gives the protein CASRGLDRGRANYGYTF.

V gene TRBV7-9 combines with J gene TRBJ1-2; D might be TRBD1 (6 bases). CDR3 size: 14 residues. Germline CDR1 reads SEHNR; CDR2 reads FQNEAQ (reference sequence). Deletions cut 6 bases from V and 4 bases from J, with 15 bases between. The CDR3 is CASSRGAGAYGYTF. DNA of the CDR3: TGTGCCAGCAGTCGGGGGGCAGGGGCCTATGGCTACACCTTC.

The J gene is TRBJ2-1, the V gene TRBV6-5, with TRBD2 identical over 11 bases. The V segment lost 4 bases and the J segment 9 bases; nucleotides outside the gene matches: 8. The CDR3 is made up of 15 amino acids. CDR1 MNHEY and CDR2 SVGAGI come from the germline V gene. CDR3 DNA sequence: TGTGCCAGCAGTTCCCGGACTAGCGGGCGCAGTGAGCAGTTCTTC. Its protein product is CASSSRTSGRSEQFF.